This TCR beta chain was recorded in a study of T cell repertoires in cytomegalovirus infection. As for the study in general: Use of recently identified HLA-C-restricted and well-studied HLA-B-restricted CMV epitopes was part of the study. Carrying CMV and the relevant HLA type showed in public TCR beta signatures.

Concerning this clonotype itself: Its antigen is currently unknown.

V gave up 4 bases and J gave up 7 bases; unmatched junction bases: 6. The CDR3 contains 14 residues. Germline loops: CDR1 MNHGY, CDR2 SAAAGT. TCRdb processed the reads anew with MiXCR; each CDR3 protein has one entry. Of approximately 990,000 distinct CDR3 sequences in the sample, about a third were seen once. The sample here was cultured CD8+ T cells from PBMCs, taken from culture after CMV antigen stimulation. This sequence was found in a human donor in good health (CMV status not recorded). Some clones in this sample may be carry-over from other donors' samples. The V gene is TRBV6-8, the J gene TRBJ2-1; 8 bases fit TRBD2. The CDR3 loop is CASSSPRGGNEQFF. The CDR3 bases are TGTGCCAGCAGTTCTCCCCGGGGGGGGAATGAGCAGTTCTTC.